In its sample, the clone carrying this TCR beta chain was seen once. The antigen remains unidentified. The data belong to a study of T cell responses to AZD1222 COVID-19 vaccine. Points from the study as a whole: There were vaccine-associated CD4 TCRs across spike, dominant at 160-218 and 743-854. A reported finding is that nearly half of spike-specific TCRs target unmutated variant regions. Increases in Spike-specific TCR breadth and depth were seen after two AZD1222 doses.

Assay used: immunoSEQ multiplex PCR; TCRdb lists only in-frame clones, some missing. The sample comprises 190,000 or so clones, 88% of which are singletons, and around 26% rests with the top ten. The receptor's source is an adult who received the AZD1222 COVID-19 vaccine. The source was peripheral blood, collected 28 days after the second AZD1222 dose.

As DNA, the CDR3 is TGTGCCAGCAGCTTAAATCAGCCCCAGCATTTT. As protein: CASSLNQPQHF. The rearrangement links TRBV12-3 or TRBV12-4 to TRBJ1-5; D is uncertain. The CDR3 totals 11 residues. V lost 6 bases and J lost 4, with 4 bases in between.